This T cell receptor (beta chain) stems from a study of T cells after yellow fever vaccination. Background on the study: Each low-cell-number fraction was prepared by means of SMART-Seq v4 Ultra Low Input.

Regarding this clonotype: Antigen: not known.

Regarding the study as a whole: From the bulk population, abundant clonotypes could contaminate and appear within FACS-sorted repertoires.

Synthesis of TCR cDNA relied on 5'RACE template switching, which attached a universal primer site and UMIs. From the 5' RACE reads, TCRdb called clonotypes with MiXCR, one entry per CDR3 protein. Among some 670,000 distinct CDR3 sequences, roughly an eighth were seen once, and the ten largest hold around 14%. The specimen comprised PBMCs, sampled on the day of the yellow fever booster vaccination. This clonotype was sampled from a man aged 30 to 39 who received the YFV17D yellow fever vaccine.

This chain's CDR3 is CASSFAGSGTNEKLFF. CDR3 nucleotides: TGTGCCAGCAGCTTCGCGGGGTCAGGAACTAATGAAAAACTGTTTTTT. The chain employs TRBV5-5 and TRBJ1-4; D is undetermined. Trimming shortened V by 2 bases and J by 1 base, and 12 bases separated the two germline ends. The CDR3 covers 16 residues. Germline CDR1 and CDR2: SGHKS and YYEKEE (reference sequence).